This is a list of T cell receptor beta chains from one sample in a study of beta chain features in type 1 diabetes. Data came from immunoSEQ multiplex PCR; TCRdb stores just in-frame clones and leaves some out. The sample records about 320,000 clones, 11% to 15% being singletons. Sequenced: central memory CD4+ T cells from blood. The receptors derive from a young man in good health. Both conserved end residues are part of each CDR3. The D gene is left open where the match is weak. Expanded clones are given a class, and other clones once, few, many or no size at all.

j_gene,v_gene,abundance,d_gene,CDR3nt,CDR3aa
TRBJ1-2,TRBV5-5,.,.,TGTGCCAGCAGCTCGGCGGTGGACAGCCGTTACGGCTACACCTTC,CASSSAVDSRYGYTF
TRBJ1-6,TRBV5-6,once,.,TGTGCCAGCAGCTTGGACGGCAGGGTAAAGTCACCCCTCCACTTT,CASSLDGRVKSPLHF
TRBJ2-5,TRBV30,many,.,TGTGCCTGGAGTCACAGGGTTGGAGAGACCCAGTACTTC,CAWSHRVGETQYF
TRBJ2-2,TRBV25-1,few,.,TGTGCCAGCAGTGAGTACAGGATGAAGGTCTTCGGGCCCGGGGAGCTGTTTTTT,CASSEYRMKVFGPGELFF
TRBJ2-3,TRBV7-9,.,TRBD1,TGTGCCAGCAGCTTAGGGACAGGAGGAAGTAGCACAGATACGCAGTATTTT,CASSLGTGGSSTDTQYF
TRBJ2-5,TRBV14,.,TRBD1,TGTGCCAGCAGCCGCGGGACAGGGAAAGAGACCCAGTACTTC,CASSRGTGKETQYF
TRBJ2-7,TRBV11-2,.,.,TGTGCCAGCAGCTTAGGCCACAACTCCTACGAGCAGTACTTC,CASSLGHNSYEQYF
TRBJ2-1,TRBV30,.,TRBD1,TGTGCCTGGGACAGGGGCTACAATGAGCAGTTCTTC,CAWDRGYNEQFF
TRBJ2-1,TRBV5-6,.,TRBD1,TGTGCCAGCAGCTTGTGGACCTACAGGGGGACTCGGCAGTTCTTC,CASSLWTYRGTRQFF
TRBJ2-5,TRBV5-1,few,.,TGCGCCAGCAGCTTGAGCGGTGTGGAGACCCAGTACTTC,CASSLSGVETQYF
TRBJ2-1,TRBV11-3,.,.,TGTGCCAGCAGCCCTAGAGGGAGTTTCGCCAACAATGAGCAGTTCTTC,CASSPRGSFANNEQFF
TRBJ1-4,TRBV6-6,.,.,TGTGCCAGCAGTTACTCCGGACAGATAAATGAAAAACTGTTTTTT,CASSYSGQINEKLFF
TRBJ2-5,TRBV11-1,few,.,TGTGCCAGCAGCCCGGGACCCGCGGAGACCCAGTACTTC,CASSPGPAETQYF
TRBJ1-6,TRBV6-1,.,.,TGTGCCAGCAGTGAAACGCAGTGGCAGGGAAATTCACCCCTCCACTTT,CASSETQWQGNSPLHF
TRBJ2-1,TRBV19,.,.,TGTGCTACTGCCCGGGGGTCTTCCTACAATGAGCAGTTCTTC,CATARGSSYNEQFF
TRBJ2-4,TRBV6-5,.,TRBD2,TGTGCCAGCAGTTACTCGAGCGGGGGTGGCATTCAGTACTTC,CASSYSSGGGIQYF
TRBJ2-6,TRBV29-1,few,TRBD1,TGCAGCGTCCCACAGGGGGTTGGGGCCAACGTCCTGACTTTC,CSVPQGVGANVLTF
TRBJ2-4,TRBV5-4,few,.,TGTGCCAGCAGCTCGACCCTTTCGGCCAAAAACATTCAGTACTTC,CASSSTLSAKNIQYF
TRBJ1-6,TRBV5-1,few,.,TGCGCCAGCAGCTTGATTCCCGGGGGAGGGAATAATTCACCCCTCCACTTT,CASSLIPGGGNNSPLHF
TRBJ2-3,TRBV2,.,.,TGTGCCAGCAAGCAGGGGGGGCTGGGAGATACGCAGTATTTT,CASKQGGLGDTQYF
TRBJ2-3,TRBV7-2,.,TRBD2,TGTGCCAGCAGCTTTACTAGCGGGGGGTACACAGATACGCAGTATTTT,CASSFTSGGYTDTQYF
TRBJ2-5,TRBV6-6,many,TRBD2,TGTGCCAGCAGTTACGCGGGGAGGGGACAAGAGACCCAGTACTTC,CASSYAGRGQETQYF
TRBJ2-5,TRBV9,few,.,TGTGCCAGCAGTCTCACTAGCCAAGAGACCCAGTACTTC,CASSLTSQETQYF
TRBJ1-1,TRBV29-1,many,TRBD1,TGCAGCGCCTACAGGGGGTGGAACACTGAAGCTTTCTTT,CSAYRGWNTEAFF
TRBJ1-2,TRBV19,few,.,TGTGCCAGTAGTATTGGGAACAGCTATGGCTACACCTTC,CASSIGNSYGYTF
TRBJ1-3,TRBV19,.,.,TGTGCCAGTAGTCAGGGAACTGGAAACACCATATATTTT,CASSQGTGNTIYF
TRBJ2-7,TRBV11-2,few,.,TGTGCCAGCAGCTTTGGGGGCACGGAGCAGTACTTC,CASSFGGTEQYF
TRBJ2-5,TRBV7-2,few,TRBD2,TGTGCCAGCAAACTAGCGGGGGCCCAAGAGACCCAGTACTTC,CASKLAGAQETQYF
TRBJ2-3,TRBV11-2,few,.,TGTGCCAGCACCTCCGGGGCCAGAAACACAGATACGCAGTATTTT,CASTSGARNTDTQYF
TRBJ2-1,TRBV5-1,.,TRBD2,TGCGCCAGCAGCTTGGTCCTAGCGGGAGACGTTTGGGATGAGCAGTTCTTC,CASSLVLAGDVWDEQFF
TRBJ1-5,TRBV7-2,few,.,TGTGCCAGCAGCTCCCCCGGGACACAGCCCCAGCATTTT,CASSSPGTQPQHF
TRBJ2-1,TRBV6-6,.,TRBD2,TGTGCCAGCAGTTCAGCGGGAGGGCCCGATGAGCAGTTCTTC,CASSSAGGPDEQFF
TRBJ2-1,TRBV14,many,.,TGTGCCAGCAGCCAAGAGGTTCGGCTAGTCAATGAGCAGTTCTTC,CASSQEVRLVNEQFF
TRBJ1-3,TRBV19,.,.,TGTGCCAGTAGTCCGCGAGGGGGACCTGGAAACACCATATATTTT,CASSPRGGPGNTIYF
TRBJ1-2,TRBV7-9,few,.,TGTGCCAGCAGCTTAGACTACGGGAGGGATGGCTACACCTTC,CASSLDYGRDGYTF
TRBJ2-1,TRBV27,.,.,TGTGCCAGCAGTTTATTTGTGGCCAATGAGCAGTTCTTC,CASSLFVANEQFF
TRBJ2-1,TRBV7-9,few,.,TGTGCCAGCAGCCCGGAGTTCTTC,CASSPEFF
TRBJ2-3,TRBV6-6,.,TRBD2,TGTGCCAGCACCGCGGGGGGGTCAACAGATACGCAGTATTTT,CASTAGGSTDTQYF
TRBJ2-1,TRBV4-3,few,.,TGCGCCAGCAGCCAAGAGTGGGCGGGTAGTGAGCAGTTCTTC,CASSQEWAGSEQFF
TRBJ1-5,TRBV7-8,.,.,TGTGCCAGCAGCTTAGGCGGGGGGTCTAGCAATCAGCCCCAGCATTTT,CASSLGGGSSNQPQHF
TRBJ2-3,TRBV19,few,.,TGTGCCAGTAGTCAGGGGATTGCGCAGTATTTT,CASSQGIAQYF
TRBJ1-4,TRBV29-1,.,.,TGCAGCGTTGAAGATCGGGGAAGTGGGATAAAACTGTTTTTT,CSVEDRGSGIKLFF
TRBJ2-5,TRBV28,.,.,TGTGCCAGCAGTTCGGTACTGGCGACGGACGGAAGAGACACCCAGTACTTC,CASSSVLATDGRDTQYF
TRBJ1-3,TRBV7-8,few,.,TGTGCCAGCAGCTTATCGGGGGCAGGTGGAAACACCATATATTTT,CASSLSGAGGNTIYF
TRBJ2-7,TRBV5-6,.,.,TGTGCCAGCAGCTTCCTGACAGAAGGTGAGCAGTACTTC,CASSFLTEGEQYF
TRBJ2-7,TRBV6-4,few,.,TGTGCCAGCAGTCACCGGGACGCCTACGAGCAGTACTTC,CASSHRDAYEQYF
TRBJ2-3,TRBV10-3,few,TRBD1,TGTGCCATCAGTGAATCGGGGACAGGGGGCACAGATACGCAGTATTTT,CAISESGTGGTDTQYF
TRBJ1-4,TRBV7-2,.,TRBD1,TGTGCCAGCAGCGACAGGGGGTTAGAAAAACTGTTTTTT,CASSDRGLEKLFF
TRBJ2-7,TRBV7-7,.,.,TGTGCCAGCAGCCGCGACTCCCAGAGTTCCTACGAGCAGTACTTC,CASSRDSQSSYEQYF
TRBJ2-3,TRBV5-4,.,TRBD2,TGTGCCAGCAGCGTGACTAGCGGGATTGCAGATACGCAGTATTTT,CASSVTSGIADTQYF
TRBJ2-7,TRBV7-2,.,.,TGTGCCAGCAGCACCCGACCGGGACCCTCAGGCGAGCAGTACTTC,CASSTRPGPSGEQYF
TRBJ2-7,TRBV7-2,.,TRBD2,TGTGCCAGCAGCGCATCTAGCGGGGGAACCTACGAGCAGTACTTC,CASSASSGGTYEQYF
TRBJ2-5,TRBV5-1,few,TRBD2,TGCGCCAGCAGCTTGGCAGTTCACAGCGGGGGGGCAGAGACCCAGTACTTC,CASSLAVHSGGAETQYF
TRBJ1-5,TRBV27,.,.,TGTGCCAGCAGTTTACAGGGGACGAGCCAGCCCCAGCATTTT,CASSLQGTSQPQHF
TRBJ1-2,TRBV30,.,.,TGTGCCTGGAGTGTACTGGGGGGGTCTAACTATGGCTACACCTTC,CAWSVLGGSNYGYTF